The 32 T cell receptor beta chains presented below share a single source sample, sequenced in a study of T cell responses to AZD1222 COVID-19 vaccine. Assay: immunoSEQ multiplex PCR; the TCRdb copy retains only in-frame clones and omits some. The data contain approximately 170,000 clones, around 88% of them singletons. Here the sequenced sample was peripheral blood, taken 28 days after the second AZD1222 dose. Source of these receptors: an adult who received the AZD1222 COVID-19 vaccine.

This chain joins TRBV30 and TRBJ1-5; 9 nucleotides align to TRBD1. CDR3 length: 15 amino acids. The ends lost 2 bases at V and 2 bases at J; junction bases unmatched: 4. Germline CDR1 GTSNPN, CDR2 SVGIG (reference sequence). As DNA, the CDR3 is TGTGCCTGGAGTCGACAGGGGGTGGGCAATCAGCCCCAGCATTTT. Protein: CAWSRQGVGNQPQHF.

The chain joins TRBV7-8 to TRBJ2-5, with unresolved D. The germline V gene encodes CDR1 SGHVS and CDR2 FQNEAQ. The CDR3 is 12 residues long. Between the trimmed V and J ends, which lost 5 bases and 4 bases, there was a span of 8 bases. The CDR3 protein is CASSLGSETQYF. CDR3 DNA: TGTGCCAGCAGCCTCGGATCAGAGACCCAGTACTTC.

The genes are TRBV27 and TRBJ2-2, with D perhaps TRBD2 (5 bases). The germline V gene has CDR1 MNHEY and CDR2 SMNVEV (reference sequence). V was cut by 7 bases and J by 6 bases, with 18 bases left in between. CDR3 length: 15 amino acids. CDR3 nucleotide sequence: TGTGCCAGCAACCCTAGCTACCCGAGGGCCGGGGAGCTGTTTTTT. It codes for CASNPSYPRAGELFF.

The CDR3 bases are TGTGCCAGCAGTCCCACTCCGGGACCCAGCTACGAGCAGTACTTC. As protein: CASSPTPGPSYEQYF. This chain joins TRBV7-2 and TRBJ2-7; D tentatively reads TRBD1 or TRBD2 (5 bases each). Trimming removed 6 bases at V and 3 bases at J, with 18 bases between. CDR1 and CDR2 (germline): SGHTA, FQGNSA. CDR3 length equals 15 residues. The full variable domain, rest sourced from reference TRBV7-2 and TRBJ2-7, is GAGVSQSPSNKVTEKGKDVELRCDPISGHTALYWYRQSLGQGLEFLIYFQGNSAPDKSGLPSDRFSAERTGGSVSTLTIQRTQQEDSAVYLCASSPTPGPSYEQYFGPGTRLTVT.

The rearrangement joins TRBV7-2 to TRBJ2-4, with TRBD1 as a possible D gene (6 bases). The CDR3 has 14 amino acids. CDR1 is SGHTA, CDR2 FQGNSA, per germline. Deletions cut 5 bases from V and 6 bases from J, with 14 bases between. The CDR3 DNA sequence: TGTGCCAGCAGCCCCCTACAGGGTCGAAACATTCAGTACTTC. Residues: CASSPLQGRNIQYF.

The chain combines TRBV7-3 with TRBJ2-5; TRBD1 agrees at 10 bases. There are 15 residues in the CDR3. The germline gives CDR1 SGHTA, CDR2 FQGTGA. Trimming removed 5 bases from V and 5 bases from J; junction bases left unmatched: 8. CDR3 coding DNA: TGTGCCAGCAGCCGGACAGGGGGTGGCGTGGAGACCCAGTACTTC. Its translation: CASSRTGGGVETQYF.

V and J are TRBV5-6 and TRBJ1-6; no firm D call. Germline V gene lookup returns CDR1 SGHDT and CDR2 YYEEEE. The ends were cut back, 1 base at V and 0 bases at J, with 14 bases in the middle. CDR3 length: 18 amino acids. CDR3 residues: CASSLLDPTLSYNSPLHF. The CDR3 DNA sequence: TGTGCCAGCAGCTTGTTAGACCCCACCCTCTCCTATAATTCACCCCTCCACTTT.

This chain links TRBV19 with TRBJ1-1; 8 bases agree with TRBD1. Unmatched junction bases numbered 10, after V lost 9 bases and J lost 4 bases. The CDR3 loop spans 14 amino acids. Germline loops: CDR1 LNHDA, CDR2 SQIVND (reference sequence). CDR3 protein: CASGDRRLVTEAFF. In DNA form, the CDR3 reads TGTGCCAGCGGGGACAGGAGGCTCGTCACTGAAGCTTTCTTT.

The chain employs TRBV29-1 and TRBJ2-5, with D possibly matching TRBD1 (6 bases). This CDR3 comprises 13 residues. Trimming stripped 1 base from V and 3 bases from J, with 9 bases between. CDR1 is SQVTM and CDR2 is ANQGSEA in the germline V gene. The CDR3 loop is CSVEGPGEETQYF. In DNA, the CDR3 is TGCAGCGTTGAAGGGCCAGGGGAAGAGACCCAGTACTTC.

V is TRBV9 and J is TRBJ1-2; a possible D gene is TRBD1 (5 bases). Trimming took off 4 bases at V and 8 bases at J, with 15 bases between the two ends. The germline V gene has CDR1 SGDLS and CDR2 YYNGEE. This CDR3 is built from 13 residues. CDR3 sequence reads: CASSPASGTGYTF. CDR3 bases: TGTGCCAGCAGCCCCGCGTCCGGGACGGGCTACACCTTC.

CDR3 protein: CASSPISGTGGQPQHF. CDR3 DNA sequence: TGTGCCAGCAGTCCCATCTCCGGGACAGGAGGTCAGCCCCAGCATTTT. The chain uses TRBV5-8 and TRBJ1-5, with 8 nucleotides matching TRBD1. Germline CDR1 is SGHTS and CDR2 is YDEGEE. Trimming removed 5 bases from V and 6 bases from J; junction bases left unmatched: 13. The CDR3 loop spans 16 amino acids.

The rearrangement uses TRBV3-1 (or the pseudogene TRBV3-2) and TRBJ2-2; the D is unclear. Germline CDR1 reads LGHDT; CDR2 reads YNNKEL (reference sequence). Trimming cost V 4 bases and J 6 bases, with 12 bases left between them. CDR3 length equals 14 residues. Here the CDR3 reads CASSPLVGSGELFF. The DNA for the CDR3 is TGTGCCAGCAGCCCCTTGGTCGGGTCCGGGGAGCTGTTTTTT.

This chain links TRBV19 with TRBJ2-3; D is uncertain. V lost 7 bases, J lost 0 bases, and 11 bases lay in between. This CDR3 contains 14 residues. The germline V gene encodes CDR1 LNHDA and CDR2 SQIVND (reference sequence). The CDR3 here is CASTIGFSTDTQYF. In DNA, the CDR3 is TGTGCCAGTACCATAGGGTTTAGCACAGATACGCAGTATTTT. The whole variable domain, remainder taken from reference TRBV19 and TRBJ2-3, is DGGITQSPKYLFRKEGQNVTLSCEQNLNHDAMYWYRQDPGQGLRLIYYSQIVNDFQKGDIAEGYSVSREKKESFPLTVTSAQKNPTAFYLCASTIGFSTDTQYFGPGTRLTVL.

CDR3: CASSPGGGGSGELFF. DNA of the CDR3: TGTGCCAGCAGCCCAGGTGGGGGGGGTAGCGGGGAGCTGTTTTTT. The chain joins TRBV4-2 to TRBJ2-2, with TRBD2 identical over 7 bases. The CDR3 contains 15 residues. Per germline, CDR1 LGHNA and CDR2 YNFKEQ. V lost 4 bases to trimming and J lost 7 bases; unmatched junction nucleotides: 9.

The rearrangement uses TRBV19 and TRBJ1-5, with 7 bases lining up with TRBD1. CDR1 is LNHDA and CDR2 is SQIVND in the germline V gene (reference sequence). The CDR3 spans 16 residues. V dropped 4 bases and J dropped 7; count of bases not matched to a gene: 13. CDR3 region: CASSTGLTGQEQPQHF. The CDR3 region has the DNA TGTGCCAGTAGTACCGGACTTACAGGACAGGAACAGCCCCAGCATTTT.

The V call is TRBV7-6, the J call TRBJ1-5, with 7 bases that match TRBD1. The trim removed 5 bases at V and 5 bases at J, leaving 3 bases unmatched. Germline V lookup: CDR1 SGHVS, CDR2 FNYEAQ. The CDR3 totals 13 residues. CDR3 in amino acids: CASSAGTDQPQHF. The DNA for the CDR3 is TGTGCCAGCAGCGCCGGGACAGATCAGCCCCAGCATTTT.

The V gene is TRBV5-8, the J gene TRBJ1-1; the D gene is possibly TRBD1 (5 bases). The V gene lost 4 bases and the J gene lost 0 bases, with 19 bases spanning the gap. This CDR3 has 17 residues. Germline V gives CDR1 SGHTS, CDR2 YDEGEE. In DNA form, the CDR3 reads TGTGCCAGCAGCGCGCCTTTCTCCGGGACGGTGAACACTGAAGCTTTCTTT. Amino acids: CASSAPFSGTVNTEAFF.

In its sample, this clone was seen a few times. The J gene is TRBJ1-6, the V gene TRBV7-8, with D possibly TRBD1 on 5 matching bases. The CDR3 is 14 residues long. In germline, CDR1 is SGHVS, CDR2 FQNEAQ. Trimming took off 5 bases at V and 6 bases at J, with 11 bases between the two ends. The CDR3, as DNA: TGTGCCAGCAGCCTGGGGCTTAGTAATTCACCCCTCCACTTT. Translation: CASSLGLSNSPLHF.

The CDR3 here is CASSPDSTFGYTF. The CDR3 bases are TGTGCCAGCAGTCCCGACAGCACCTTTGGCTACACCTTC. The chain recombines TRBV6-5 with TRBJ1-2; D possibly corresponds to TRBD1 (5 bases). The germline V gene encodes CDR1 MNHEY and CDR2 SVGAGI. The CDR3 contains 13 residues. The V end was cut by 5 bases, the J end by 7 bases, with 14 bases between.

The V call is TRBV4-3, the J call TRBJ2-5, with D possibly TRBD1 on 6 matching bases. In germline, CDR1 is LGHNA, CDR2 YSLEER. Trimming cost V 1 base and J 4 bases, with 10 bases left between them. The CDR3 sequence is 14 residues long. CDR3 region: CASSQAVRGETQYF. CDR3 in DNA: TGCGCCAGCAGCCAAGCCGTCAGGGGAGAGACCCAGTACTTC.

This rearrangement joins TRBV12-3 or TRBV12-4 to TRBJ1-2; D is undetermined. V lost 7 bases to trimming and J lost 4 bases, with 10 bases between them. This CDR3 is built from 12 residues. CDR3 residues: CASKWGVYGYTF. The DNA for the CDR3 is TGTGCCAGCAAATGGGGTGTCTATGGCTACACCTTC.

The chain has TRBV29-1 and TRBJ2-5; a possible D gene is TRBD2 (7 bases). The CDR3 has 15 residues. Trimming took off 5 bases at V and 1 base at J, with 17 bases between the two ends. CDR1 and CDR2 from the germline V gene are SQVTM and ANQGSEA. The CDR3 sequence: CSVLGGETGQETQYF. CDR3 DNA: TGCAGCGTTCTAGGGGGGGAGACAGGCCAAGAGACCCAGTACTTC.

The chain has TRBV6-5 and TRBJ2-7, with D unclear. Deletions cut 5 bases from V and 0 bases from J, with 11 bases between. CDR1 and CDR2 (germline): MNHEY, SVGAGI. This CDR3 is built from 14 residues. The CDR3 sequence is CASSSRLASYEQYF. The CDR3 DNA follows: TGTGCCAGCAGTAGTCGCCTCGCCTCCTACGAGCAGTACTTC.

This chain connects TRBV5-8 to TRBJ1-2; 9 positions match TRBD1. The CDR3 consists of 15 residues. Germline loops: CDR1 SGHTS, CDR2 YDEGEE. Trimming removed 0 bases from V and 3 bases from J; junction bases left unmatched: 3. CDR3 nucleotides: TGTGCCAGCAGCTTGGCGGACAGGGGTGACTATGGCTACACCTTC. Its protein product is CASSLADRGDYGYTF. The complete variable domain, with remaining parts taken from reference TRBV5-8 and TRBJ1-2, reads EAGVTQSPTHLIKTRGQQATLRCSPISGHTSVYWYQQALGLGLQFLLWYDEGEERNRGNFPPRFSGRQFPNYSSELNVNALELEDSALYLCASSLADRGDYGYTFGSGTRLTVV.

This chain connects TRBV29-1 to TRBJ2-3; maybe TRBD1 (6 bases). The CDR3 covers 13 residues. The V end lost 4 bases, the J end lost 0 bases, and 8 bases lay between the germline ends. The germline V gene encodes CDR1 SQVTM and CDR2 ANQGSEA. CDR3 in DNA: TGCAGCGTTGGGACAGCTAGCACAGATACGCAGTATTTT. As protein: CSVGTASTDTQYF.

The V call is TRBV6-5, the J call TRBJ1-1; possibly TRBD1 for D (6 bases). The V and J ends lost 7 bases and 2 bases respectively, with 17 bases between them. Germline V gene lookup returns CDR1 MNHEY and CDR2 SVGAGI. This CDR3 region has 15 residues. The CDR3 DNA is TGTGCCAGCATGGGGTACAGGGATAGAAACACTGAAGCTTTCTTT. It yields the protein CASMGYRDRNTEAFF.

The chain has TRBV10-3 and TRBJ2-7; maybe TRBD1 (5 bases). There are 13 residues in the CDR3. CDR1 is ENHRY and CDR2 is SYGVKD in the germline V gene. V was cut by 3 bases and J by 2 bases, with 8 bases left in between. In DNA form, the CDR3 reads TGTGCCATCAGTGAACAGGCACCCTACGAGCAGTACTTC. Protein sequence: CAISEQAPYEQYF.

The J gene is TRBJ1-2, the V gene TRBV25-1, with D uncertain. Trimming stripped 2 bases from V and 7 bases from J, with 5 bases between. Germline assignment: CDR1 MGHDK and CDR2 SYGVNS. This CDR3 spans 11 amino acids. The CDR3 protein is CASSELAGYTF. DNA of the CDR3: TGTGCCAGCAGTGAACTAGCTGGCTACACCTTC.

CDR3: CASSYIQGPLHF. For the CDR3, the DNA is TGTGCCAGCAGTTATATCCAGGGACCCCTCCACTTT. This rearrangement joins TRBV6-5 to TRBJ1-6; TRBD1 might be the D (5 bases). CDR3 length: 12 residues. Trimming shortened V by 3 bases and J by 12 bases, and 9 bases separated the two germline ends. Germline V gene lookup returns CDR1 MNHEY and CDR2 SVGAGI.

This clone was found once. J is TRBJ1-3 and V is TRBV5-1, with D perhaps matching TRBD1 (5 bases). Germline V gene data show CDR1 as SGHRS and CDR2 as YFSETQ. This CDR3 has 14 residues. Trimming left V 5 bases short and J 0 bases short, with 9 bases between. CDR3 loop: CASSYDSSGNTIYF. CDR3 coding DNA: TGCGCCAGCAGTTACGACAGCTCTGGAAACACCATATATTTT.

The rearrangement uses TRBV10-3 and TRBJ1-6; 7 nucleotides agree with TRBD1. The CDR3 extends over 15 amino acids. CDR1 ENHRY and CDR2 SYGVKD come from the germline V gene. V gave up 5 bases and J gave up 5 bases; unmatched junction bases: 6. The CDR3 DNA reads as TGTGCCATCAGTCGACAGGGAGGGGATAATTCACCCCTCCACTTT. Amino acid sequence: CAISRQGGDNSPLHF.

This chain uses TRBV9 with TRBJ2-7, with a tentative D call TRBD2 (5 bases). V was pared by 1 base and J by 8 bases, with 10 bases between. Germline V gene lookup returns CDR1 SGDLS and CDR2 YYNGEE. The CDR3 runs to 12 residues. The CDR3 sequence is CASSVLSGKQYF. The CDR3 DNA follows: TGTGCCAGCAGCGTATTATCGGGAAAGCAGTACTTC.